This is a list of T cell receptor beta chains from one sample in a study of T cells expressing NK-cell markers. TCRdb reprocessed the 5' RACE reads and keeps a single row for each CDR3 protein, giving no DNA. The listing records more than 250,000 distinct CDR3 sequences. Sequencing input: blood T cells: a sorted CD56 or NKG2C T cell subset, CD4+ or CD8+ T cells, or bulk PBMC T cells (not recorded which). All receptors come from a man aged 18-30 years in good health. CDR3s include the opening cysteine and the closing phenylalanine or tryptophan. Each record gives: V gene, J gene, CDR3 length, CDR3 protein.

V: TRBV3-1
J: TRBJ1-1
length: 16
CDR3: CASSPNPTVKNTEAFF

V: TRBV6-5
J: TRBJ2-1
length: 14
CDR3: CASATSGSYSEQFF

V: TRBV28
J: TRBJ2-1
length: 16
CDR3: CASSLGGSQGKYEQFF

V: TRBV12-3/TRBV12-4
J: TRBJ1-1
length: 13
CDR3: CASARTANTEAFF

V: TRBV11-2
J: TRBJ2-5
length: 13
CDR3: CASSLRGWGTQYF

V: TRBV7-9
J: TRBJ1-4
length: 13
CDR3: CASSRVISEKLFF

V: TRBV12-3/TRBV12-4
J: TRBJ1-2
length: 13
CDR3: CASSPGPMGGYTF

V: TRBV29-1
J: TRBJ1-4
length: 13
CDR3: CSAMTGLNEKLFF

V: TRBV10-3
J: TRBJ2-7
length: 14
CDR3: CAISESQGPHEQYF

V: TRBV5-6
J: TRBJ2-3
length: 14
CDR3: CASSREGSGLRQYF